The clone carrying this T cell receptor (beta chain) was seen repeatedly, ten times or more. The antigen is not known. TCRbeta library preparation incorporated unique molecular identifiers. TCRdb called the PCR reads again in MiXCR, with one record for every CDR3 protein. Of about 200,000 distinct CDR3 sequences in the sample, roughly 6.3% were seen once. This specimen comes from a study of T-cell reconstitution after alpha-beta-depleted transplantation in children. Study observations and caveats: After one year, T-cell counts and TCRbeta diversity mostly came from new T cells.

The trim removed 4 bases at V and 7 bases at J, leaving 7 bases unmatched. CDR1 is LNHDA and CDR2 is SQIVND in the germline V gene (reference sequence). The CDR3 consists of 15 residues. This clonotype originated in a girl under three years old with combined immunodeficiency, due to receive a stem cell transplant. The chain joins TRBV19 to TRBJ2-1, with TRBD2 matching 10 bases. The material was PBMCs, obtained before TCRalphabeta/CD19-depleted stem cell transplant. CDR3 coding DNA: TGTGCCAGTAGTAATCTAGCGGGAGTACAGAATGAGCAGTTCTTC. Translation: CASSNLAGVQNEQFF.